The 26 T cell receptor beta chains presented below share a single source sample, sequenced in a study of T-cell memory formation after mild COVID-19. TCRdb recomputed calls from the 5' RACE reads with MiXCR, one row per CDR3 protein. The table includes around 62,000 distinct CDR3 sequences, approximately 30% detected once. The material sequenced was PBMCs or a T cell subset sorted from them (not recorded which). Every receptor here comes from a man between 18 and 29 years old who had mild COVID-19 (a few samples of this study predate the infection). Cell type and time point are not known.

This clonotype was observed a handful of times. DNA of the CDR3: TGTGCCAGCAGTTATCTGACTAGCCCAAGCACAGATACGCAGTATTTT. It yields the protein CASSYLTSPSTDTQYF. The chain uses TRBV12-3 or TRBV12-4 and TRBJ2-3; 7 nucleotides match TRBD2. With V trimmed by 4 bases and J by 0 bases, 7 bases remained unmatched. This CDR3 comprises 16 residues.

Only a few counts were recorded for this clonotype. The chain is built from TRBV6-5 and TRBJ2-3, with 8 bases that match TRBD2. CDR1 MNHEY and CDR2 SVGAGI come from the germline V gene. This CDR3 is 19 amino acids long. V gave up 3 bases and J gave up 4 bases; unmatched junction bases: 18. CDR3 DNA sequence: TGTGCCAGCAGTTATTCTCTATCCCTCTCCGGGGGGGCCGCAGATACGCAGTATTTT. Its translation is CASSYSLSLSGGAADTQYF.

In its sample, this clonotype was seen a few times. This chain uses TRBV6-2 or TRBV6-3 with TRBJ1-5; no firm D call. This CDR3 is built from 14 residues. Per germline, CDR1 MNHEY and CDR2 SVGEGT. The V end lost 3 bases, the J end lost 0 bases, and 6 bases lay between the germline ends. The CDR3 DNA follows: TGTGCCAGCAGTTATGGAAATAGCAATCAGCCCCAGCATTTT. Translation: CASSYGNSNQPQHF.

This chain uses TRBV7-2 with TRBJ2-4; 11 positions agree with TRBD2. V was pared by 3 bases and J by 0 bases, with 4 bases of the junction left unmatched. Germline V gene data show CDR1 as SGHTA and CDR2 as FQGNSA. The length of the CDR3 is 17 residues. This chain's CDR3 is CASSLPSGGLAKNIQYF. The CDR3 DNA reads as TGTGCCAGCAGCTTGCCTAGCGGGGGGCTAGCCAAAAACATTCAGTACTTC. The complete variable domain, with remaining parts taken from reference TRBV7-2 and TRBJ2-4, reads GAGVSQSPSNKVTEKGKDVELRCDPISGHTALYWYRQSLGQGLEFLIYFQGNSAPDKSGLPSDRFSAERTGGSVSTLTIQRTQQEDSAVYLCASSLPSGGLAKNIQYFGAGTRLSVL.

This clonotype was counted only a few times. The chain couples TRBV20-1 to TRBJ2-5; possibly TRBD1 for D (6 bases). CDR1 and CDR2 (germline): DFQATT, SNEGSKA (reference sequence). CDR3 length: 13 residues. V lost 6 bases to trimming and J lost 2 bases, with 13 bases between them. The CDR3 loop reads CSAPGTKQETQYF. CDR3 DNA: TGCAGTGCCCCGGGGACAAAACAAGAGACCCAGTACTTC.

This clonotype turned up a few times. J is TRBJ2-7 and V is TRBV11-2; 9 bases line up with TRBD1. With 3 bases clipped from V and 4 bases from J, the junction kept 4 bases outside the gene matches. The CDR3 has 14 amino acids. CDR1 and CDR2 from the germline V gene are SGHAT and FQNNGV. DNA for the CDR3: TGTGCCAGCAGCTTCGGGACAGGGTCGTACGAGCAGTACGTC. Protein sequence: CASSFGTGSYEQYV.

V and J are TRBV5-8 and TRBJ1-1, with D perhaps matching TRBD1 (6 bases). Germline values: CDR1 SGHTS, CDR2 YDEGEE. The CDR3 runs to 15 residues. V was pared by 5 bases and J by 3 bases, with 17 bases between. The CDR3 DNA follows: TGTGCCAGCAGTGAACCCGGGACAAGGGACACTGAAGCTTTCTTT. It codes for CASSEPGTRDTEAFF.

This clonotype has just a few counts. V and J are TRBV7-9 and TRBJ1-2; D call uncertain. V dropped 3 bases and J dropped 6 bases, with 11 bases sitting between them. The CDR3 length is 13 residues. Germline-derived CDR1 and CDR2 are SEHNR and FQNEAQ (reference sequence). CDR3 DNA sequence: TGTGCCAGCAGCTTTGCAGGCGGGGATGGCTACACCTTC. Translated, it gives CASSFAGGDGYTF. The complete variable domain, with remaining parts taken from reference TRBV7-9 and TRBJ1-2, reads DTGVSQNPRHKITKRGQNVTFRCDPISEHNRLYWYRQTLGQGPEFLTYFQNEAQLEKSRLLSDRFSAERPKGSFSTLEIQRTEQGDSAMYLCASSFAGGDGYTFGSGTRLTVV.

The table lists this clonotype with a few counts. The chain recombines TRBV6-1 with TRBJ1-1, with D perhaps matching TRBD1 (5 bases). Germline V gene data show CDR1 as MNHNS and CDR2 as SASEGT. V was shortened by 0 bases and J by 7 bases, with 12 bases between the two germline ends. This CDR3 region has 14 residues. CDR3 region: CASSEASGGGEAFF. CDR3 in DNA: TGTGCCAGCAGTGAAGCGTCCGGGGGAGGTGAAGCTTTCTTT.

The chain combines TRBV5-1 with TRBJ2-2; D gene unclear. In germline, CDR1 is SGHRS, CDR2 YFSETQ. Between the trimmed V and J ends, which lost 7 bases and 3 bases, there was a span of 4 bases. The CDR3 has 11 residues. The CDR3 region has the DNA TGCGCCAGCGAGTACACCGGGGAGCTGTTTTTT. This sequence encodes CASEYTGELFF.

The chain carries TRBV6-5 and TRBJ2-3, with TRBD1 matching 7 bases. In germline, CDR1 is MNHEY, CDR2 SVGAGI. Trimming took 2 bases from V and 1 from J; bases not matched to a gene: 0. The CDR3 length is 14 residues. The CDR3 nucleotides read TGTGCCAGCAGTTACGGGACAGGCACAGATACGCAGTATTTT. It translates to CASSYGTGTDTQYF.

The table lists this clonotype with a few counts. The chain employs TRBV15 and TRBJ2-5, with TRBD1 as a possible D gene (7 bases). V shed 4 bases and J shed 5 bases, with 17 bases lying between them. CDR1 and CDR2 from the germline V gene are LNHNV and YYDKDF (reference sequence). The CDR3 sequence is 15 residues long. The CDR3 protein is CATSTLRGAGETQYF. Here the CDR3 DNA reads TGTGCCACCAGCACCCTCAGGGGGGCTGGGGAGACCCAGTACTTC.

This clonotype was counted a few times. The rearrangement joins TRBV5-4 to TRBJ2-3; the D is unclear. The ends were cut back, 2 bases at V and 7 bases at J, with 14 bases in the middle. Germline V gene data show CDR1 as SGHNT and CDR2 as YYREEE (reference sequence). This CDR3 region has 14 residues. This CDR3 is CASSFGPGMNTQYF. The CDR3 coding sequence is TGTGCCAGCAGCTTCGGCCCAGGCATGAATACGCAGTATTTT.

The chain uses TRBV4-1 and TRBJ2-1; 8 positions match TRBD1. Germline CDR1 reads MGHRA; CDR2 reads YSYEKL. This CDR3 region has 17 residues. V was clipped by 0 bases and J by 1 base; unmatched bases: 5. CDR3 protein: CASSQDQGAGSYNEQFF. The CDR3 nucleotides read TGCGCCAGCAGCCAAGATCAGGGGGCGGGTTCCTACAATGAGCAGTTCTTC.

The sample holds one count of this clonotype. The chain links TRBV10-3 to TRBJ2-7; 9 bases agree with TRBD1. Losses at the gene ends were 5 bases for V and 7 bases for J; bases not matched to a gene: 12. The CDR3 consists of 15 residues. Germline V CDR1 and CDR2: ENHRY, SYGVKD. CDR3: CAISRSGTGKGEQYF. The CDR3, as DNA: TGTGCCATCAGTCGTTCCGGGACAGGGAAGGGTGAGCAGTACTTC.

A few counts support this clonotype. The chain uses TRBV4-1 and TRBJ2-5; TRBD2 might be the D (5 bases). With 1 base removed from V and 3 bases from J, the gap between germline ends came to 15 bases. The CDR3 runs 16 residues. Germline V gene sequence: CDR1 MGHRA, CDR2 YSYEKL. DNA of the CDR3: TGCGCCAGCAGCCAAGTTCAGCGGAGAGACGAAGAGACCCAGTACTTC. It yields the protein CASSQVQRRDEETQYF.

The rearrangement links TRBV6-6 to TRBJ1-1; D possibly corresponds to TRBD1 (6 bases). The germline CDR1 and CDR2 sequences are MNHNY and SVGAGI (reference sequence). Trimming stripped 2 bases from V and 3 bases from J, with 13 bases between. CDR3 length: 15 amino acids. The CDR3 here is CASSYMGQGHTEAFF. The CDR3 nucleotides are TGTGCCAGCAGTTACATGGGTCAGGGGCACACTGAAGCTTTCTTT.

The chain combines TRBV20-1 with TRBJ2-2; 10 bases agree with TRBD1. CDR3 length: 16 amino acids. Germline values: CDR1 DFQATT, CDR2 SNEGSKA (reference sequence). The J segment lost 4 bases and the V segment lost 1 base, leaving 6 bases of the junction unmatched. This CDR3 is CSARAGTGVGTGELFF. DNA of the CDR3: TGCAGTGCTAGAGCCGGGACAGGGGTTGGCACCGGGGAGCTGTTTTTT.

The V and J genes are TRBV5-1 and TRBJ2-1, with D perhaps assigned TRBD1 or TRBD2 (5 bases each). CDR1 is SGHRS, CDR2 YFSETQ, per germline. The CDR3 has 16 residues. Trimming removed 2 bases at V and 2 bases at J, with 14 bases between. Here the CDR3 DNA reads TGCGCCAGCAGCTTCGGGACCGCCACCACCTACAATGAGCAGTTCTTC. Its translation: CASSFGTATTYNEQFF. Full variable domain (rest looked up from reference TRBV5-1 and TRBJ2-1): KAGVTQTPRYLIKTRGQQVTLSCSPISGHRSVSWYQQTPGQGLQFLFEYFSETQRNKGNFPGRFSGRQFSNSRSEMNVSTLELGDSALYLCASSFGTATTYNEQFFGPGTRLTVL.

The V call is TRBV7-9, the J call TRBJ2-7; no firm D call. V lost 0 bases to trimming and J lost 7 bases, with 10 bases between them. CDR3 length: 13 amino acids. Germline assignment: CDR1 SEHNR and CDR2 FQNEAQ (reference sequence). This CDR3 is CASSLATGLEQYV. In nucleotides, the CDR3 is TGTGCCAGCAGCTTAGCGACTGGTTTGGAGCAGTACGTC.

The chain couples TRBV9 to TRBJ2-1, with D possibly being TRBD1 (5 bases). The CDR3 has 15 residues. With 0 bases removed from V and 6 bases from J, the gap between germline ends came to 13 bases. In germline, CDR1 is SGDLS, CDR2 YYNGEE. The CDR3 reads CASSVGQGIANEQFF. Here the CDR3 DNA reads TGTGCCAGCAGCGTAGGCCAGGGTATCGCCAATGAGCAGTTCTTC.

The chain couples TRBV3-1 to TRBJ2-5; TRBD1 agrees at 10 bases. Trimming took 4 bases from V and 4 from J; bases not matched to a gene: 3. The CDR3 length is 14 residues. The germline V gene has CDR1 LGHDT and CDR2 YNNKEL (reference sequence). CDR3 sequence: CASSRDRGRETQYF. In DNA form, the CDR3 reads TGTGCCAGCAGCCGAGACAGGGGGCGAGAGACCCAGTACTTC.

The CDR3 sequence: CASSLPGERYEQYV. The CDR3, as DNA: TGTGCCAGCAGTTTACCGGGGGAGAGGTACGAGCAGTACGTC. The rearrangement uses TRBV28 and TRBJ2-7; D might be TRBD2 (6 bases). The length of the CDR3 is 14 residues. CDR1 MDHEN and CDR2 SYDVKM come from the germline V gene. Deletions cut 2 bases from V and 4 bases from J, with 12 bases between.

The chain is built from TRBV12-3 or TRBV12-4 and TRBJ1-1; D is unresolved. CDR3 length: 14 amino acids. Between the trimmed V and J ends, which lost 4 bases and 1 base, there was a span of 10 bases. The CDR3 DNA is TGTGCCAGCAGTTCGGCAGACAAGAACACTGAAGCTTTCTTT. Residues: CASSSADKNTEAFF.

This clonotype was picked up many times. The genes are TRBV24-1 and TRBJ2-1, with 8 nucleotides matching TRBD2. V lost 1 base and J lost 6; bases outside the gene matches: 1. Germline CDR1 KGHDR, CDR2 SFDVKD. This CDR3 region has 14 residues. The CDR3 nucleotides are TGTGCCACCAGTGATTTAGGGACTAGCAATGAGCAGTTCTTC. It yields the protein CATSDLGTSNEQFF.

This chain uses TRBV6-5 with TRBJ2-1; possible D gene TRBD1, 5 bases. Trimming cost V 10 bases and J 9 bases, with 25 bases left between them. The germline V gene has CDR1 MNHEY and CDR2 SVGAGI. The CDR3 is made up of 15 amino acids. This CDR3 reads CATQGGRPGWAEQFF. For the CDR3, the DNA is TGTGCCACCCAGGGCGGACGGCCCGGGTGGGCTGAGCAGTTCTTC.